This note documents a single TCR beta chain sequence. Assay: immunoSEQ multiplex PCR; the TCRdb copy retains only in-frame clones and omits some. Seen here are some 120,000 clones, about 89% observed once, and the top ten hold about 4.5%. The data derive from a study of blood T cell repertoires in COVID-19. At the level of the study: From the United States, Italy and Spain came samples of acute and convalescent COVID-19.

V was shortened by 0 bases and J by 3 bases, with 6 bases between the two germline ends. Germline values: CDR1 MNHEY, CDR2 SVGAGI. The length of the CDR3 is 13 residues. The sequence came from a man between 35 and 55 years old with acute or convalescent COVID-19. The V gene is TRBV6-5, the J gene TRBJ2-7; D gene uncertain. The specimen sequenced was peripheral blood. Written as DNA, the CDR3 is TGTGCCAGCAGTTACTCCCGCGGCTACGAGCAGTACTTC. Its translation: CASSYSRGYEQYF.